The text below deals with one T cell receptor (beta chain). Its specificity is not known. There are 22 residues in the CDR3. Trimming left V 0 bases short and J 1 base short, with 34 bases between. Germline CDR1 is DFQATT and CDR2 is SNEGSKA (reference sequence). This sample is part of a study of vaccination and CD4 T cells after COVID-19. Looking at the study overall: The cells were exposed to overlapping spike peptides originating from SARS-CoV-2, HCoV-NL63, HCoV-OC43 and HCoV-229E for stimulation. Control cultures, each given a CEFX pool, an HIV-1 Nef pool, or no peptide, were included. Study observations and caveats: Convalescent patients had 304 of 307 vaccine-specific clones showing spike mono-reactivity.

An Oncomine TCR Beta short-read assay was used to sequence the DNA from cultured CD4+ T cells. Once CD4+ T cells had been cultured, genomic DNA was extracted from them. MiXCR was run by TCRdb on the PCR reads, yielding one entry per CDR3 protein. The table has fewer than 20,000 distinct CDR3 sequences, 53% seen once. Treatment described: approximately 9-day PBMC culture with coronavirus spike peptide pools or control peptides (ViraFEST assay). The chain links TRBV20-1 to TRBJ2-7; D might be TRBD1 or TRBD2, each matching 5 bases. Sequences were derived from CD4+ T cells from blood, cultured in vitro, sampled before SARS-CoV-2 vaccination. The sequence was collected from a human donor who had recovered from COVID-19. The CDR3 DNA follows: TGCAGTGCTAGAGATGGGCCCGGCAGGGAGAAATGGTTGGCTGGAAAGTCCTACGAGCAGTACTTC. Amino acids: CSARDGPGREKWLAGKSYEQYF.